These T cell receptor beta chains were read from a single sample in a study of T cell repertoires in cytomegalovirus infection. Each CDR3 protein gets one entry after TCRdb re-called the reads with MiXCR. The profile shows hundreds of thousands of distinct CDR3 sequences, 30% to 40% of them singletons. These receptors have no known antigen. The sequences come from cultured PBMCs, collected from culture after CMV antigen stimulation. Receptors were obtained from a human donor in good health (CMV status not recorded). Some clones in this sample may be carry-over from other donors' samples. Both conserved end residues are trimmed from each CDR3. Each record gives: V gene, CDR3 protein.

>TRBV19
ASRRGTDNYNEQF
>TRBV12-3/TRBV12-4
ASSLVRGGNTIY
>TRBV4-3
ASSMIGATTAF
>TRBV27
ASSKGKGGMTYEQY
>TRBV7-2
ASSLGTSNNYGYT
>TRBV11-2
ASSGGTSGRASPQILAKNIQY
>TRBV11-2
ASSLTGTGVQPQH
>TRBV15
ATSRDRSFWFRSEAF
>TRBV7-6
ASSPDGVETEAF
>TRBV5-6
ASSLGGRDNEQF
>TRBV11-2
ASGRSSGANVLT